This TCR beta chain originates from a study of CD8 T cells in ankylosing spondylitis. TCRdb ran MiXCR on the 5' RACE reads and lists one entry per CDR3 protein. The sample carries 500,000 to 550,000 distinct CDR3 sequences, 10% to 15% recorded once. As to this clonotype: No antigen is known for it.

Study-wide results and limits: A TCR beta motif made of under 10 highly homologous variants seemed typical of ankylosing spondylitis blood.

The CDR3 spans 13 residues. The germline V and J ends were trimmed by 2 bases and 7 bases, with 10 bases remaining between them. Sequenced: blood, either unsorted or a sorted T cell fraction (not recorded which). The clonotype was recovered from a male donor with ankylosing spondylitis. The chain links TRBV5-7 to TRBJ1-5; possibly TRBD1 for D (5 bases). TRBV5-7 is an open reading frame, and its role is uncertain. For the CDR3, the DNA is TGTGCCAGCAGCTTCCGGGGGGAACAGCCCCAGCATTTT. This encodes CASSFRGEQPQHF.